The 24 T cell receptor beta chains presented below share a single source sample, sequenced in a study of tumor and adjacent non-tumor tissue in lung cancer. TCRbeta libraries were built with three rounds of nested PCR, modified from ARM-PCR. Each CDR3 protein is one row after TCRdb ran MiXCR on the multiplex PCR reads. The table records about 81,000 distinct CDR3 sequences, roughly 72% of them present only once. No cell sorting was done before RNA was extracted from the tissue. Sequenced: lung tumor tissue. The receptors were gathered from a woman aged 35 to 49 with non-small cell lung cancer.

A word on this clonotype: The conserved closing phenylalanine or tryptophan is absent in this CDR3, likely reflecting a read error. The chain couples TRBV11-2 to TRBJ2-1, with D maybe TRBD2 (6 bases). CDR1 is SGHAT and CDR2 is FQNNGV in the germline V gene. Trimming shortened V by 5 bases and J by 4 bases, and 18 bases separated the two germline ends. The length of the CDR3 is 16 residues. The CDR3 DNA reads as TGTGCCAGCAGCAAGACACTAGCTGCACTATACAATGAGCAGTTCGTT. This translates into CASSKTLAALYNEQFV.

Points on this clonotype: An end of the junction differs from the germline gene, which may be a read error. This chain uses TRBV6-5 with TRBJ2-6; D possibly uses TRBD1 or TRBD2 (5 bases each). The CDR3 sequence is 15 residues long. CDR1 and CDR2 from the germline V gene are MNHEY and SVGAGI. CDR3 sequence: CASEREGTGANVLTF. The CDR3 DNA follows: TGTGCAAGCGAACGCGAGGGGACCGGGGCCAACGTCCTAACTTTC.

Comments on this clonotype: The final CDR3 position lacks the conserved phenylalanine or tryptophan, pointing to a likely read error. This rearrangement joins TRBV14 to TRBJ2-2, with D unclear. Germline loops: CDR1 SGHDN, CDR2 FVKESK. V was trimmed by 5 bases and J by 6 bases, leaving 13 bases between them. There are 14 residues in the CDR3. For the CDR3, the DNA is TGTGCCAGCAGCTCCGCGGTCGAACCCGGGGAGCTGTTTCTT. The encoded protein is CASSSAVEPGELFL.

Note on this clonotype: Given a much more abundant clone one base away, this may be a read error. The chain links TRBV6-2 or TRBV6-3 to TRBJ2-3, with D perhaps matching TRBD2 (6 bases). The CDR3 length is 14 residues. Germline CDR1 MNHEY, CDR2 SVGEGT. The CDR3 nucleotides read TGTGTCAGTCGGTTAGCGGTGAGCACAGATACGCAGTATTTT. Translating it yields CVSRLAVSTDTQYF.

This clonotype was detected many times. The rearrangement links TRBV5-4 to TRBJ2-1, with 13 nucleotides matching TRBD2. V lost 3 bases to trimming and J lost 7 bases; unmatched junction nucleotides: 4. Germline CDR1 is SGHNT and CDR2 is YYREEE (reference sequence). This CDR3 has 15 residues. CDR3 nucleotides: TGTGCCAGCAGCTCCGGGACTAGCGGGATGAATGAGCAGTTCTTC. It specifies CASSSGTSGMNEQFF.

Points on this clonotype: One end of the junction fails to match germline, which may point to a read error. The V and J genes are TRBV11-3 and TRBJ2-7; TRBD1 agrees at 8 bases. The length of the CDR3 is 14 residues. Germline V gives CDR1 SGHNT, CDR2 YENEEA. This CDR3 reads CVSRPGQGSYEQYF. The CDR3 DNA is TGTGTCAGCAGACCCGGACAGGGTTCCTACGAGCAGTATTTC.

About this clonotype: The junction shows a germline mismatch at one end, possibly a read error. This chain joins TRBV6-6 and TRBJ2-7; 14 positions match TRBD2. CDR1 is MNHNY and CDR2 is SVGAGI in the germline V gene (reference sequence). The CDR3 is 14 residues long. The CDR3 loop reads CASSGTSGRNEQYF. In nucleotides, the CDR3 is TGTGCCAGCAGTGGGACTAGCGGGAGAAACGAGCAGTATTTC.

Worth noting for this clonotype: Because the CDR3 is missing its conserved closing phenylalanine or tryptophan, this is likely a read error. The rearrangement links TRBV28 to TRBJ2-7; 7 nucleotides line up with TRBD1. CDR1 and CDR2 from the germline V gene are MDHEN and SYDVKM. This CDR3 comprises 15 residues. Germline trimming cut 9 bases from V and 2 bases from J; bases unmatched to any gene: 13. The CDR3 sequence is CASSLIADRAYEQYI. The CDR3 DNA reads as TGTGCCAGTAGTCTGATCGCTGACAGGGCCTACGAGCAGTACATC.

DNA for the CDR3: TGTGCCAGCAGCCAAGACGACACAATAACTAATGAAAAACTGTTTTTT. Encoded protein: CASSQDDTITNEKLFF. This rearrangement joins TRBV4-2 to TRBJ1-4; unclear D gene. CDR1 and CDR2 from the germline V gene are LGHNA and YNFKEQ. The CDR3 length is 16 residues. V was shortened by 0 bases and J by 1 base, with 9 bases between the two germline ends.

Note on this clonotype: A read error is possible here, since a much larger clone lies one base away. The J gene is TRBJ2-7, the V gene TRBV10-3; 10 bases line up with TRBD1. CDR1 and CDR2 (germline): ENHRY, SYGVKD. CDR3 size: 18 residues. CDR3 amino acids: CAISEPTSGTGVSYEHYF. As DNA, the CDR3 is TGTGCCATCAGTGAGCCCACCTCCGGGACAGGGGTTTCCTACGAGCACTACTTC.

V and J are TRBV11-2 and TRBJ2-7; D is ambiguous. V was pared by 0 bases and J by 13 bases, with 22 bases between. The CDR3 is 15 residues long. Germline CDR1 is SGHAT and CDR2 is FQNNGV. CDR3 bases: TGTGCCAGCAGCTTAGATCCTCAGAGGTCCTACGTGCAATACTTC. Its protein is CASSLDPQRSYVQYF.

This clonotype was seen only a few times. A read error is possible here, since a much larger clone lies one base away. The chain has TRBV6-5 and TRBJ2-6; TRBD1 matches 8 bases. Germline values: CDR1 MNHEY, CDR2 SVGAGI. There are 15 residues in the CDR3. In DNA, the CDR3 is TGTGCCTGCAGTTGGACAGGGACCGGGGCCAACGTCCTGACTTTC. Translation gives CACSWTGTGANVLTF.

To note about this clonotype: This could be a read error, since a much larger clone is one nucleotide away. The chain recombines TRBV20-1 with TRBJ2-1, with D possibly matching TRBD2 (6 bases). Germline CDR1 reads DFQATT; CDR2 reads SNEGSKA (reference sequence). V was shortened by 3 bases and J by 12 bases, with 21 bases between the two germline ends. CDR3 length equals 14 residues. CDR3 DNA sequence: TGCAGTGCTAGGGGCGACCGGGGACTCAGTAGGCAGTTCTTC. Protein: CSARGDRGLSRQFF.

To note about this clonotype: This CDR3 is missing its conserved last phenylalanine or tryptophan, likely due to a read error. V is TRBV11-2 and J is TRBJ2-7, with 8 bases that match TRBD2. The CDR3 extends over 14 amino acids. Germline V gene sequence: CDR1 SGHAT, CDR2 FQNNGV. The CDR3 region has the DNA TGTACCAGTAGCTCCGAAGCGGGAGTCTTCGAGCAGTACTTA. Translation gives CTSSSEAGVFEQYL.

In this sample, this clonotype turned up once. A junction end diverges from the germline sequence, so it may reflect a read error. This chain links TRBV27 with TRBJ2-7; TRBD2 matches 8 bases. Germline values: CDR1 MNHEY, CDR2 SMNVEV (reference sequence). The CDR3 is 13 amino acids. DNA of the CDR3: TGTGTCAGCAAAGGGACTAGAGGGGGCGAGCAGTACTTC. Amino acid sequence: CVSKGTRGGEQYF.

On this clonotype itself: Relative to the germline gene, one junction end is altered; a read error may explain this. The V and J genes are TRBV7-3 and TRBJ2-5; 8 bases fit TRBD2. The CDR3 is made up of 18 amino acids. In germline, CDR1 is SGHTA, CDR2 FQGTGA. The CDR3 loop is CASSLKGSLAGGQEAQYF. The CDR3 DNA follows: TGTGCCAGCAGCTTAAAAGGGAGCCTTGCGGGGGGCCAAGAGGCCCAGTACTTC.

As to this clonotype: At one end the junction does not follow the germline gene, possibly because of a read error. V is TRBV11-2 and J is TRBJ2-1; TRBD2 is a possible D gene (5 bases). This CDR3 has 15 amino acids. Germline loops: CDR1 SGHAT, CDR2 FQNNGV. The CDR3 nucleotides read TGTGCCAGCAACTCACAGCGGAGCTCCTACAATCAGCAGTTCTTC. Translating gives CASNSQRSSYNQQFF.

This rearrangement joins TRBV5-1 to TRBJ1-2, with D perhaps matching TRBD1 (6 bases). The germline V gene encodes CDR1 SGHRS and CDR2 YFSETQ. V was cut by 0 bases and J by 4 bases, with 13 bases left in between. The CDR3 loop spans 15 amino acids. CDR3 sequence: CASSLASGAIYGYTF. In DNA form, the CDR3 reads TGCGCCAGCAGCTTGGCCTCAGGGGCTATCTATGGCTACACCTTC.

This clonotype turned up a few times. The CDR3 bases are TGTGCCAGCAGCTCAAGGACGGGGGTCAAAAACATTCAGTACTTC. Translating it yields CASSSRTGVKNIQYF. This chain links TRBV7-2 with TRBJ2-4, with D perhaps matching TRBD2 (6 bases). Germline V lookup: CDR1 SGHTA, CDR2 FQGNSA. Trimming left V 4 bases short and J 3 bases short, with 13 bases between. CDR3 size: 15 residues. Looking up the rest from reference TRBV7-2 and TRBJ2-4 gives the full variable domain: GAGVSQSPSNKVTEKGKDVELRCDPISGHTALYWYRQSLGQGLEFLIYFQGNSAPDKSGLPSDRFSAERTGGSVSTLTIQRTQQEDSAVYLCASSSRTGVKNIQYFGAGTRLSVL.

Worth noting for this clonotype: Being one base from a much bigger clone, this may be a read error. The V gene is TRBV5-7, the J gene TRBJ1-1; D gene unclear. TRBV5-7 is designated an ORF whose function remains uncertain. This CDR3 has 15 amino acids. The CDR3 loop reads CASSPKTPLNIEAFF. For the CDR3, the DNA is TGTGCCAGCAGCCCTAAAACCCCCTTGAACATTGAAGCTTTCTTT.

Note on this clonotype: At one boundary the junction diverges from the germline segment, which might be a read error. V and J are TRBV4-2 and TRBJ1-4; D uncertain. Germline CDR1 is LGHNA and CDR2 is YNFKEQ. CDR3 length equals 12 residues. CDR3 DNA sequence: TGTGCCAGCGGCGCACTCCAGGAAAAACTATTTTTT. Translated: CASGALQEKLFF.

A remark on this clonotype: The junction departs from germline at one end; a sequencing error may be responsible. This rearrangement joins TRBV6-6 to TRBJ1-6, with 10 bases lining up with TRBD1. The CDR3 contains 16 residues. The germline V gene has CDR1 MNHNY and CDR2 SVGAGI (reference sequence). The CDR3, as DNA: TGTGCCACCAGTTATTGGACAGGGGGCTATAATTCACCCCTCCACTTT. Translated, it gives CATSYWTGGYNSPLHF.

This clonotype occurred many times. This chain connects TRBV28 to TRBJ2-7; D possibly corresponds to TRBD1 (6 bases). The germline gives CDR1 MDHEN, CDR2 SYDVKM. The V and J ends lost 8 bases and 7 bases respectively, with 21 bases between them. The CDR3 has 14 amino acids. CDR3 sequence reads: CASHQTGLRLEQYF. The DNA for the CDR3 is TGTGCCAGCCACCAGACAGGTCTTCGGTTAGAGCAGTACTTC.

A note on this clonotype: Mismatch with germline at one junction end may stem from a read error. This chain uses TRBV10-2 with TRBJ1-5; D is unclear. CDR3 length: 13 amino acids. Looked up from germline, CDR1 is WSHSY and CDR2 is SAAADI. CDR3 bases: TGCGCCAACAGTGATCGCAGCAATCAGCCCCAACATTTT. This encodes CANSDRSNQPQHF.